These 6 T cell receptor beta chains were sequenced from one sample in a study of blood T cell repertoires in COVID-19. Method: immunoSEQ multiplex PCR; TCRdb's copy keeps in-frame clones and lacks some. The sample shows roughly 280,000 clones, about 87% of them seen only once. The material sequenced was peripheral blood. Receptors originate from a woman aged 60 to 75 with COVID-19, enrolled during active disease.

This chain links TRBV2 with TRBJ1-1; 9 bases are a match to TRBD1. CDR1 is SNHLY and CDR2 is FYNNEI in the germline V gene. J was trimmed by 8 bases and V by 5 bases; bases with no gene match: 3. The CDR3 sequence is 12 residues long. The CDR3 here is CASSRTGDEAFF. CDR3 coding DNA: TGTGCCAGCAGTAGGACAGGGGACGAAGCTTTCTTT.

The genes are TRBV28 and TRBJ1-3; no clear D. V lost 7 bases and J lost 0, with 4 bases in between. The CDR3 totals 12 residues. CDR1 is MDHEN and CDR2 is SYDVKM in the germline V gene. Written as DNA, the CDR3 is TGTGCCAGCACAGGCTCTGGAAACACCATATATTTT. Residues: CASTGSGNTIYF.

V gene TRBV6-5 combines with J gene TRBJ1-5, with 9 nucleotides matching TRBD1. Per the germline V gene, CDR1 is MNHEY and CDR2 is SVGAGI. Trimming cost V 6 bases and J 7 bases; bases outside gene matches: 7. The CDR3 has 14 amino acids. The CDR3 coding sequence is TGTGCCAGCAGATACACAGGGGGCACCCAGCCCCAGCATTTT. This encodes CASRYTGGTQPQHF.

The V call is TRBV7-9, the J call TRBJ1-1; D remains unclear. The CDR3 sequence is 15 residues long. With 4 bases removed from V and 0 bases from J, the gap between germline ends came to 12 bases. Germline V CDR1 and CDR2: SEHNR, FQNEAQ (reference sequence). The CDR3 DNA sequence: TGTGCCAGCAGCTCCCTCAGAAACCTGAACACTGAAGCTTTCTTT. As protein: CASSSLRNLNTEAFF.

The genes are TRBV6-5 and TRBJ1-2; 9 bases align to TRBD1. Germline V lookup: CDR1 MNHEY, CDR2 SVGAGI. The CDR3 spans 14 residues. Trimming took 6 bases from V and 0 from J; bases not matched to a gene: 2. The CDR3 spells CASRRDRANYGYTF. The CDR3 coding sequence is TGTGCCAGCAGACGGGACAGGGCTAACTATGGCTACACCTTC.

The V gene is TRBV30, the J gene TRBJ2-2; 7 bases fit TRBD2. This CDR3 contains 16 residues. Germline trimming cut 1 base from V and 0 bases from J; bases unmatched to any gene: 5. The germline V gene encodes CDR1 GTSNPN and CDR2 SVGIG (reference sequence). In DNA, the CDR3 is TGTGCCTGGAGTGCCCTAGCGGAAGCGAACACCGGGGAGCTGTTTTTT. It encodes CAWSALAEANTGELFF.